This is a list of T cell receptor beta chains from one sample in a study of identical twins. MiXCR, applied by TCRdb to the 5' RACE reads, yields one record per CDR3 protein. The sample has about 280,000 distinct CDR3 sequences, about 8.9% seen once. This sample was shared with a second study, whose subject was yellow fever vaccine responses in identical twins.

The sample was memory (CD45RO+) T cells sorted from blood. The origin of the receptors is a woman aged 18-29 years in good health. CDR3s include the opening cysteine and the closing phenylalanine or tryptophan. The D gene is left open where the match is weak. Only some rows state a clone size, as once, few, many or a class for expanded clones.

j_gene: TRBJ2-6; v_gene: TRBV20-1; abundance: NA; d_gene: TRBD1; CDR3nt: TGCAGTGCTCAGCCGACAGGGCTTAAACCTGGGGCCAACGTCCTGACTTTC; CDR3aa: CSAQPTGLKPGANVLTF
j_gene: TRBJ2-1; v_gene: TRBV3-1; abundance: few; d_gene: NA; CDR3nt: TGTGCCAGCAGCCAAGATTTTGTACGGAACTACAATGAGCAGTTCTTC; CDR3aa: CASSQDFVRNYNEQFF
j_gene: TRBJ2-7; v_gene: TRBV20-1; abundance: few; d_gene: TRBD2; CDR3nt: TGCAGTGCTAAAGCGGGAGGGGGCGAGCAGTACTTC; CDR3aa: CSAKAGGGEQYF
j_gene: TRBJ2-4; v_gene: TRBV11-2; abundance: NA; d_gene: TRBD1; CDR3nt: TGTGCCAGCAGCTTAAGACAGGGAAACATTCAGTACTTC; CDR3aa: CASSLRQGNIQYF
j_gene: TRBJ1-5; v_gene: TRBV7-8; abundance: many; d_gene: NA; CDR3nt: TGTGCCAGCAGCTTAGTCGGGGGTGGCAATCAGCCCCAGCATTTT; CDR3aa: CASSLVGGGNQPQHF
j_gene: TRBJ2-1; v_gene: TRBV16; abundance: many; d_gene: NA; CDR3nt: TGTGCCAGCAGCCGACCGGTGGGCTCCTACAATGAGCAGTTCTTC; CDR3aa: CASSRPVGSYNEQFF
j_gene: TRBJ2-5; v_gene: TRBV3-1; abundance: NA; d_gene: NA; CDR3nt: TGTGCCAGCAGCCAAGCTGACCAAGAGACCCAGTACTTC; CDR3aa: CASSQADQETQYF
j_gene: TRBJ2-3; v_gene: TRBV7-9; abundance: many; d_gene: TRBD1; CDR3nt: TGTGCCAGCAGCTTAGATTTGACAGGGGGGGGAGATACGCAGTATTTT; CDR3aa: CASSLDLTGGGDTQYF
j_gene: TRBJ2-1; v_gene: TRBV9; abundance: many; d_gene: NA; CDR3nt: TGTGCCAGCAGCGTTAACAGGGAAGATAGTGAGCAGTTCTTC; CDR3aa: CASSVNREDSEQFF
j_gene: TRBJ2-1; v_gene: TRBV28; abundance: NA; d_gene: TRBD2; CDR3nt: TGTGCCAGCAGTCCTTCGGGGACTAGCGTAAAGTTCTTC; CDR3aa: CASSPSGTSVKFF
j_gene: TRBJ1-5; v_gene: TRBV27; abundance: NA; d_gene: NA; CDR3nt: TGTGCCAGCAGCCCCGCAGCCGGGATCCAGGCGCCCCAGCATTTT; CDR3aa: CASSPAAGIQAPQHF
j_gene: TRBJ1-1; v_gene: TRBV20-1; abundance: NA; d_gene: NA; CDR3nt: TGCAGTGCTAGAGATCTTCGCGGGGGAGAGAACACTGAAGCTTTCTTT; CDR3aa: CSARDLRGGENTEAFF
j_gene: TRBJ2-2; v_gene: TRBV20-1; abundance: few; d_gene: NA; CDR3nt: TGCAGTGCTAGACAAACCGGGACAAAGAACACCGGGGAGCTGTTTTTT; CDR3aa: CSARQTGTKNTGELFF
j_gene: TRBJ2-2; v_gene: TRBV14; abundance: NA; d_gene: NA; CDR3nt: TGTGCCAGCAGCCCAAGAGGGGTCGGGGAGCTGTTTTTT; CDR3aa: CASSPRGVGELFF
j_gene: TRBJ1-4; v_gene: TRBV27; abundance: few; d_gene: NA; CDR3nt: TGTGCCAGCAGTCCCCGAACTCACTTGAAGGAAAAACTGTTTTTT; CDR3aa: CASSPRTHLKEKLFF
j_gene: TRBJ2-1; v_gene: TRBV5-1; abundance: many; d_gene: NA; CDR3nt: TGCGCCAGCAGCTTGGGGGGGGTACTGTACAATGAGCAGTTCTTC; CDR3aa: CASSLGGVLYNEQFF
j_gene: TRBJ2-3; v_gene: TRBV4-1; abundance: many; d_gene: NA; CDR3nt: TGCGCCAGCAGCCAAGATCAGGGTGTGGTAGCGTGGAGCACAGATACGCAGTATTTT; CDR3aa: CASSQDQGVVAWSTDTQYF
j_gene: TRBJ1-1; v_gene: TRBV20-1; abundance: NA; d_gene: NA; CDR3nt: TGCAGTGCTTACAGGGAATGGGGCACTGAAGCTTTCTTT; CDR3aa: CSAYREWGTEAFF
j_gene: TRBJ2-1; v_gene: TRBV11-1; abundance: few; d_gene: NA; CDR3nt: TGTGCCAGCAGCTTAGCGGGGGTCCACAATGAGCAGTTCTTC; CDR3aa: CASSLAGVHNEQFF
j_gene: TRBJ2-3; v_gene: TRBV6-1; abundance: many; d_gene: NA; CDR3nt: TGTGCCAGCAGTGAAGAGGCGGAAGATACGCAGTATTTT; CDR3aa: CASSEEAEDTQYF
j_gene: TRBJ1-1; v_gene: TRBV12-3/TRBV12-4; abundance: NA; d_gene: NA; CDR3nt: TGTGCCAGCAGTCCCCAGGGAGGGGTGGGCACTGAAGCTTTCTTT; CDR3aa: CASSPQGGVGTEAFF
j_gene: TRBJ2-7; v_gene: TRBV2; abundance: few; d_gene: TRBD2; CDR3nt: TGTGCCAGCAGCACCGCTCAAACTAGCGGGAGGGCCTCCGAGCAGTACTTC; CDR3aa: CASSTAQTSGRASEQYF
j_gene: TRBJ2-7; v_gene: TRBV27; abundance: many; d_gene: NA; CDR3nt: TGTGCCAGCAGTTTAAAGGCTAGCGGAGGGGGATACGAGCAGTACTTC; CDR3aa: CASSLKASGGGYEQYF